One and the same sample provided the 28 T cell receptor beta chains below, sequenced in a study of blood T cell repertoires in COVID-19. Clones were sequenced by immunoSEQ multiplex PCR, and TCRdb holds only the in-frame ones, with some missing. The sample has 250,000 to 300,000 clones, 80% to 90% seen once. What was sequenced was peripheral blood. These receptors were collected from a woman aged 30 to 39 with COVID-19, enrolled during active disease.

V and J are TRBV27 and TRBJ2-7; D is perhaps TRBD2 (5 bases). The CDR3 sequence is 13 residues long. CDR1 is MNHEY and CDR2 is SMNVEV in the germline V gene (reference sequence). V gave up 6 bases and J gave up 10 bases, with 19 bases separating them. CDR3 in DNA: TGTGCCAGCAGAGCGGCCCAGCCGTCGAGTCAGTACTTC. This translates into CASRAAQPSSQYF.

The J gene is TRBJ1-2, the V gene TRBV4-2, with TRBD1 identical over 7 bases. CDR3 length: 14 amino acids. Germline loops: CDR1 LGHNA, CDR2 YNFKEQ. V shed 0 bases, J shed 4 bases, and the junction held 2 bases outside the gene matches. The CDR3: CASSQETGSYGYTF. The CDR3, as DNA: TGTGCCAGCAGCCAAGAGACAGGGAGCTATGGCTACACCTTC.

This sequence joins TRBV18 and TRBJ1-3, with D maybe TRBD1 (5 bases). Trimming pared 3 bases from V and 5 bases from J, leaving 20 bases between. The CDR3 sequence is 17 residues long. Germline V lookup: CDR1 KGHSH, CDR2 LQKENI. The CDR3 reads CASSPISATRERNTIYF. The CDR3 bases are TGTGCCAGCTCACCCATATCGGCGACCAGGGAAAGAAACACCATATATTTT.

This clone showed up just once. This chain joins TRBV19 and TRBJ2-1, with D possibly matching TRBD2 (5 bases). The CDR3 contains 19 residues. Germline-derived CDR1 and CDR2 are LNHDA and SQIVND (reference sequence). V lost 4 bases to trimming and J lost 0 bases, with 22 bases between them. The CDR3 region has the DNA TGTGCCAGTAGTACACCCTTCGGAGGTCTTTTCACCTCCTACAATGAGCAGTTCTTC. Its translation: CASSTPFGGLFTSYNEQFF.

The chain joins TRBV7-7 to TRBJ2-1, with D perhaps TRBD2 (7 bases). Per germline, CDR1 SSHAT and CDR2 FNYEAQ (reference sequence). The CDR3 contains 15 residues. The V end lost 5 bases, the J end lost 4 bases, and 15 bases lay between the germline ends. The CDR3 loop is CASSPAGAKYNEQFF. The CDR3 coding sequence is TGTGCCAGCAGCCCGGCGGGGGCTAAATACAATGAGCAGTTCTTC.

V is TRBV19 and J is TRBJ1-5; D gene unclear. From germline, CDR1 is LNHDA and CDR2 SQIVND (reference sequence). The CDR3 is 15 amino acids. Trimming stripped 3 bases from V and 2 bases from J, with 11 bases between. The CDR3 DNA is TGTGCCAGTAGTATTCTATCCTCGGGCAATCAGCCCCAGCATTTT. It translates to CASSILSSGNQPQHF.

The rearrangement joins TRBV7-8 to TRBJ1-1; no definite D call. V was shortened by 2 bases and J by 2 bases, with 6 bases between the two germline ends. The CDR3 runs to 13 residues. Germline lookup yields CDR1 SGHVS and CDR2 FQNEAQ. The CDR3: CASSLNTNTEAFF. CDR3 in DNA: TGTGCCAGCAGCTTAAACACCAACACTGAAGCTTTCTTT.

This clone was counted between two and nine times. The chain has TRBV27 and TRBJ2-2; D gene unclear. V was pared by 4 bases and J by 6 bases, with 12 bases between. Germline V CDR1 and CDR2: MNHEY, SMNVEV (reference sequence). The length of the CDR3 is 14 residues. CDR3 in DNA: TGTGCCAGCAGTTCCTACGAGCCGCCCGGGGAGCTGTTTTTT. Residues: CASSSYEPPGELFF.

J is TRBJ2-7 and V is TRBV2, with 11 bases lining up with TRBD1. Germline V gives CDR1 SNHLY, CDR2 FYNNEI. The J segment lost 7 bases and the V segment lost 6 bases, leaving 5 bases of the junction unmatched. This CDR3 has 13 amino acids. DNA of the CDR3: TGTGCCAGCAGCCCAGGGACAGGGGGTGAGCAGTACTTC. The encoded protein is CASSPGTGGEQYF.

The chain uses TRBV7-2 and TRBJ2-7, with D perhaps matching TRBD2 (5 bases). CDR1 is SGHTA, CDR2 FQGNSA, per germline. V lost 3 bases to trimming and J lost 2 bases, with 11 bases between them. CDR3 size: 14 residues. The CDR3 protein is CASSFRDKAYEQYF. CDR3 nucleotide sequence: TGTGCCAGCAGCTTCCGGGATAAGGCCTACGAGCAGTACTTC.

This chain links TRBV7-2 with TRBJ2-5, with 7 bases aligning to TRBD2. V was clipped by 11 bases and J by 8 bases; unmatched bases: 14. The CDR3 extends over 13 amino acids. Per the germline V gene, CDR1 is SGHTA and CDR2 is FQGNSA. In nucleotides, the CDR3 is TGTGCCGGATCCCGTCGCGGGGGAGAAACCCAGTACTTC. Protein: CAGSRRGGETQYF.

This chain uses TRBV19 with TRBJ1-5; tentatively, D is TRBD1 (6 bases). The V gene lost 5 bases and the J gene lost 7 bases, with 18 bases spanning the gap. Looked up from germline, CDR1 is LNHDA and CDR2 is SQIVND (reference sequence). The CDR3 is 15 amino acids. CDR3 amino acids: CASSLRNRDGQPQHF. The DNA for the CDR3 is TGTGCCAGTAGTCTTCGAAACAGGGACGGACAGCCCCAGCATTTT.

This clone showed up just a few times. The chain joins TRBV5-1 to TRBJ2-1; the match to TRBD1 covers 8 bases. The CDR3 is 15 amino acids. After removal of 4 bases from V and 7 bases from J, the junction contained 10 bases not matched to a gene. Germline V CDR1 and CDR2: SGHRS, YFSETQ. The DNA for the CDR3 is TGCGCCAGCAGCGGGGGACAGGAGAAGGTAAATGAGCAGTTCTTC. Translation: CASSGGQEKVNEQFF.

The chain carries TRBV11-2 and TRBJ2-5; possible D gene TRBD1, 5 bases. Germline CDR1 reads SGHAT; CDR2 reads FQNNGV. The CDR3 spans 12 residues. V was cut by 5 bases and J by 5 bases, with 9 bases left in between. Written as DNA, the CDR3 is TGTGCCAGCAGCCAGGGTTGGGAGACCCAGTACTTC. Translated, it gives CASSQGWETQYF.

CDR3 protein: CASTGTGRREQYF. The DNA for the CDR3 is TGTGCCTCCACCGGGACAGGGCGGAGGGAGCAGTACTTC. The chain joins TRBV10-3 to TRBJ2-7, with 9 bases aligning to TRBD1. Per the germline V gene, CDR1 is ENHRY and CDR2 is SYGVKD. The CDR3 loop spans 13 amino acids. J lost 7 bases, V lost 11 bases, and 12 bases had no gene match.

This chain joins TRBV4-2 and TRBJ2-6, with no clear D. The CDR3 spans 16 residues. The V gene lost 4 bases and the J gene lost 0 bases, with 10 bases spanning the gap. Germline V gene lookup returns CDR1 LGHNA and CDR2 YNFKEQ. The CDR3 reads CASSPRLLSGANVLTF. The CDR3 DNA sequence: TGTGCCAGCAGCCCCAGGCTCCTCTCTGGGGCCAACGTCCTGACTTTC.

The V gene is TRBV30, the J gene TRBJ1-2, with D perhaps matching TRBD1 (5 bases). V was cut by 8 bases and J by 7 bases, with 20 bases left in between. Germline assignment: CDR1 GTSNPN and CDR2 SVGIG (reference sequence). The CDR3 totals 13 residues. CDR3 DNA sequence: TGTGCCCGGCAGAGCGGGGGAGTCGGTGGCTACACCTTC. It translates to CARQSGGVGGYTF.

Here the CDR3 reads CASSSSINSPLHF. The CDR3 DNA reads TGTGCCAGTAGTTCAAGCATAAATTCACCCCTCCACTTT. The chain has TRBV19 and TRBJ1-6; no clear D gene. V lost 5 bases, J lost 7 bases, and 9 bases lay in between. This CDR3 has 13 residues. Germline V gene lookup returns CDR1 LNHDA and CDR2 SQIVND (reference sequence).

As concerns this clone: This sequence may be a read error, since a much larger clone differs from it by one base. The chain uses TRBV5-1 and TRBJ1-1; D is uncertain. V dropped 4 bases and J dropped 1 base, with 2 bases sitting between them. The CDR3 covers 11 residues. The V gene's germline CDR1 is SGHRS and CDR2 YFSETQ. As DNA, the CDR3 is TGCGCCAGCAGCCAGAACACTGAAGCTTTCTTT. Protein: CASSQNTEAFF.

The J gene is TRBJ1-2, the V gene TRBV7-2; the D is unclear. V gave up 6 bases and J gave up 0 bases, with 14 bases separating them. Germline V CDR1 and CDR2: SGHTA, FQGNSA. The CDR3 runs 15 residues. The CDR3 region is CASSPLPGANYGYTF. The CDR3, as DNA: TGTGCCAGCAGTCCATTACCGGGAGCTAACTATGGCTACACCTTC. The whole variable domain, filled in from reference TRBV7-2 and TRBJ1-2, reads GAGVSQSPSNKVTEKGKDVELRCDPISGHTALYWYRQSLGQGLEFLIYFQGNSAPDKSGLPSDRFSAERTGGSVSTLTIQRTQQEDSAVYLCASSPLPGANYGYTFGSGTRLTVV.

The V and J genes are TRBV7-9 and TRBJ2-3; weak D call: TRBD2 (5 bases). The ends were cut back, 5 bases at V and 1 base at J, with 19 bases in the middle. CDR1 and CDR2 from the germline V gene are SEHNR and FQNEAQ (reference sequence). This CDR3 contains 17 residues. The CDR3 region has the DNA TGTGCCAGCAGCGCCCTGACGGCGGGTCTAGGCACAGATACGCAGTATTTT. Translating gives CASSALTAGLGTDTQYF. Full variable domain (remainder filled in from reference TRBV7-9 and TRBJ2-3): DTGVSQNPRHKITKRGQNVTFRCDPISEHNRLYWYRQTLGQGPEFLTYFQNEAQLEKSRLLSDRFSAERPKGSFSTLEIQRTEQGDSAMYLCASSALTAGLGTDTQYFGPGTRLTVL.

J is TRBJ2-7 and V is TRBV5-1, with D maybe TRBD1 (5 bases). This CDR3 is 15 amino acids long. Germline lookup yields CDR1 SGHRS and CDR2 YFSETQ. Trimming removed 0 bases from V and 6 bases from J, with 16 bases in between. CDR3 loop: CASSLVGAWDGEQYF. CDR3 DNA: TGCGCCAGCAGCTTGGTTGGGGCCTGGGATGGCGAGCAGTACTTC.

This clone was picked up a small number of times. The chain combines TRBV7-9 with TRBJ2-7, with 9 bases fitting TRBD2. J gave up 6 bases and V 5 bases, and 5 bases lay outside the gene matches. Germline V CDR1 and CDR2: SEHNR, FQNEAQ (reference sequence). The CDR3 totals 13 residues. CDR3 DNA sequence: TGTGCCAGCAGCCGGACTAGCGATGGCGAGCAGTACTTC. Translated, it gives CASSRTSDGEQYF.

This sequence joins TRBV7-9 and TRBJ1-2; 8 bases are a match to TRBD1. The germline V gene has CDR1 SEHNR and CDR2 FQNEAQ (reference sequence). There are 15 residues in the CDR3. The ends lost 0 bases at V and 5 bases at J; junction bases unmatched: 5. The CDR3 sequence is CASSLAETGVYGYTF. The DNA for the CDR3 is TGTGCCAGCAGCTTAGCAGAGACAGGGGTATATGGCTACACCTTC.

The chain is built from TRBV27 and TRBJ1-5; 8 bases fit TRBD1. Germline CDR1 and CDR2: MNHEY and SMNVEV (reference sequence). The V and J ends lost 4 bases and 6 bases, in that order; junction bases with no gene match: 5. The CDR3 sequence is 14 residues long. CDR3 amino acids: CASSSGGRGQPQHF. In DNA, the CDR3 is TGTGCCAGCAGTTCAGGGGGCCGGGGTCAGCCCCAGCATTTT.

The CDR3 bases are TGTGCCAGCAGTGAGGGGGTCGTTACTGAAGCTTTCTTT. It encodes CASSEGVVTEAFF. The rearrangement links TRBV5-6 to TRBJ1-1, with a weak D call TRBD1 (6 bases). Trimming pared 5 bases from V and 5 bases from J, leaving 13 bases between. The germline V gene has CDR1 SGHDT and CDR2 YYEEEE. This CDR3 has 13 amino acids.

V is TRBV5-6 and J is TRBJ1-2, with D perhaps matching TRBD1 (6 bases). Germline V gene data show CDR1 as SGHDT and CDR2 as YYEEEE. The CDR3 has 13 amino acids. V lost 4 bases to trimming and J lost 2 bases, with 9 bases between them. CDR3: CASSRTANYGYTF. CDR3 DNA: TGTGCCAGCAGCAGGACAGCAAACTATGGCTACACCTTC.

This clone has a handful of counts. The CDR3 region is CASSGRTAGYTF. As DNA, the CDR3 is TGTGCCAGCAGCGGCCGGACAGCTGGCTACACCTTC. The chain carries TRBV7-9 and TRBJ1-2, with D tentatively TRBD1 (6 bases). V lost 5 bases to trimming and J lost 7 bases, with 11 bases between them. The CDR3 length is 12 residues. Germline V gene data show CDR1 as SEHNR and CDR2 as FQNEAQ (reference sequence). Complete variable domain (other parts from reference TRBV7-9 and TRBJ1-2): DTGVSQNPRHKITKRGQNVTFRCDPISEHNRLYWYRQTLGQGPEFLTYFQNEAQLEKSRLLSDRFSAERPKGSFSTLEIQRTEQGDSAMYLCASSGRTAGYTFGSGTRLTVV.